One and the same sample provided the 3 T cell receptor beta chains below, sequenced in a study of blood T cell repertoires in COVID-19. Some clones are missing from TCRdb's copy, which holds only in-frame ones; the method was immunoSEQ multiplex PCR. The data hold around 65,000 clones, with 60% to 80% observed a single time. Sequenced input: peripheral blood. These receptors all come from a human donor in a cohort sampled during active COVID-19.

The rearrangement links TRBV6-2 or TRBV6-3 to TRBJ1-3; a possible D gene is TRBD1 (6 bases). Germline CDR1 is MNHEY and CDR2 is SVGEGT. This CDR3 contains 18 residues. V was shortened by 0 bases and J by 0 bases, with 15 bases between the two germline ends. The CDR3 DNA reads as TGTGCCAGCAGTTACTCACCGTCGGGGGGCAACTCTGGAAACACCATATATTTT. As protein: CASSYSPSGGNSGNTIYF.

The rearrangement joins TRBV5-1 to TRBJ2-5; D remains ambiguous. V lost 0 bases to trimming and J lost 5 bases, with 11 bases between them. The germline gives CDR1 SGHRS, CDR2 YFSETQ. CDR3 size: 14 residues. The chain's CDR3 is CASSLAGGTETQYF. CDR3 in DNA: TGCGCCAGCAGCTTGGCCGGCGGTACGGAGACCCAGTACTTC.

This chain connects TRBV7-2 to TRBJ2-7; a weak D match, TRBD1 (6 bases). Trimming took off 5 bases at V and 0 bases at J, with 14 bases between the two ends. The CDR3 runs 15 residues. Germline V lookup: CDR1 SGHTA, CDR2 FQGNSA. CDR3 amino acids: CASSRGQSSSYEQYF. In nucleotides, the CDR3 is TGTGCCAGCAGCCGTGGACAGAGTAGCTCCTACGAGCAGTACTTC.